This T cell receptor (beta chain) came from a study of identical twins. Worth noting for this clonotype: No antigen is known for it.

Healthy Caucasians made up all donors. TCRdb re-derived calls from the 5' RACE reads in MiXCR, one entry per CDR3 protein. The top ten clones hold around 13% of a sample with hundreds of thousands of distinct CDR3 sequences, around a sixth of them seen once. Study-wide points: Conclusions were based on cross-sectional statistical analysis, without following the same donors. Partly confounded zero-insertion analyses could result from invariant MAIT and iNKT cells.

The CDR3 loop spans 14 amino acids. In germline, CDR1 is KGHSH, CDR2 LQKENI. Trimming pared 8 bases from V and 2 bases from J, leaving 16 bases between. These data also featured in a second study, about T cells expressing NK-cell markers. From that second work: Among the eight sequenced donors, seven tested HCMV-seropositive and one tested seronegative.

The receptor was derived from a woman in her late teens or twenties in good health. Sequencing was carried out using PBMCs. This rearrangement joins TRBV18 to TRBJ2-7; tentatively, D is TRBD1 (5 bases). The DNA for the CDR3 is TGTGCCAGCGCGTCAACGACAGATGCCTACGAGCAGTACTTC. This translates into CASASTTDAYEQYF.